The 22 T cell receptor beta chains below come from one sample, sequenced in a study of neurological immune-mediated disorders. MiXCR, applied by TCRdb to the 5' RACE reads, yields one record per CDR3 protein. The sample lists about 70,000 distinct CDR3 sequences, 2.5% to 4% occurring once. The sample was PBMCs. Every receptor here comes from a woman aged 50 to 65 with multiple sclerosis.

This clonotype was detected many times. The rearrangement uses TRBV6-2 or TRBV6-3 and TRBJ1-4; D might be TRBD1 (5 bases). The CDR3 runs 14 residues. V lost 3 bases, J lost 7 bases, and 12 bases lay in between. Germline CDR1 MNHEY, CDR2 SVGEGT. CDR3: CASSYRGNGEKLFF. CDR3 DNA: TGTGCCAGCAGTTATCGGGGGAACGGTGAAAAACTGTTTTTT.

In this sample, this clonotype turned up many times. This chain uses TRBV7-2 with TRBJ2-7, with TRBD2 identical over 8 bases. The germline V gene encodes CDR1 SGHTA and CDR2 FQGNSA. V dropped 0 bases and J dropped 2; count of bases not matched to a gene: 18. CDR3 size: 20 residues. The chain's CDR3 is CASSLAGAGTSIGSAYEQYF. In DNA, the CDR3 is TGTGCCAGCAGCTTAGCGGGGGCCGGGACTAGTATAGGTTCGGCCTACGAGCAGTACTTC.

This clonotype occurred many times. The chain joins TRBV18 to TRBJ1-3; TRBD1 aligns across 7 bases. V shed 2 bases and J 0 bases; nucleotides not matched to a gene: 7. The CDR3 runs to 17 residues. Germline V gives CDR1 KGHSH, CDR2 LQKENI. The CDR3 DNA is TGTGCCAGCTCACCATTAACGTCAGGGGGCTCTGGAAACACCATATATTTT. Its protein is CASSPLTSGGSGNTIYF.

There are many counts of this clonotype. CDR3: CASSGDVGIPDTQYF. Here the CDR3 DNA reads TGTGCCAGCAGCGGGGACGTGGGAATTCCAGATACGCAGTATTTT. This rearrangement joins TRBV9 to TRBJ2-3; D may be TRBD1 or TRBD2 (5 bases each). Trimming removed 3 bases from V and 4 bases from J, with 15 bases in between. The CDR3 has 15 amino acids. The germline gives CDR1 SGDLS, CDR2 YYNGEE.

This clonotype was counted ten times or more. V usage is TRBV25-1 and J usage is TRBJ1-5, with D unclear. Between the trimmed V and J ends, which lost 4 bases and 3 bases, there was a span of 10 bases. The CDR3 consists of 14 residues. Germline V gene data show CDR1 as MGHDK and CDR2 as SYGVNS. This CDR3 is CASSGAGNNQPQHF. The CDR3 nucleotides are TGTGCCAGCAGTGGGGCAGGCAACAATCAGCCCCAGCATTTT. The whole variable domain, remainder taken from reference TRBV25-1 and TRBJ1-5, is EADIYQTPRYLVIGTGKKITLECSQTMGHDKMYWYQQDPGMELHLIHYSYGVNSTEKGDLSSESTVSRIRTEHFPLTLESARPSHTSQYLCASSGAGNNQPQHFGDGTRLSIL.

In regard to this clonotype: This sequence may be a read error, since a much larger clone differs from it by one base. Since the CDR3 does not end with the conserved phenylalanine or tryptophan, this likely comes from a read error. V is TRBV5-1 and J is TRBJ2-5; the D is unclear. In germline, CDR1 is SGHRS, CDR2 YFSETQ. Trimming removed 2 bases from V and 1 base from J, with 3 bases in between. The CDR3 length is 12 residues. CDR3 region: CASSLTQETQYC. The CDR3 region has the DNA TGCGCCAGCAGCTTAACCCAAGAGACCCAGTACTGC.

The chain couples TRBV5-1 to TRBJ2-3; maybe TRBD2 (5 bases). The V end was cut by 4 bases, the J end by 2 bases, with 14 bases between. There are 15 residues in the CDR3. Germline V CDR1 and CDR2: SGHRS, YFSETQ. In DNA, the CDR3 is TGCGCCAGCAGCATACAGCGGTACTCCACAGATACGCAGTATTTT. Amino acids: CASSIQRYSTDTQYF.

The table lists this clonotype with many counts. This chain joins TRBV19 and TRBJ1-5; D is uncertain. Germline V lookup: CDR1 LNHDA, CDR2 SQIVND (reference sequence). V dropped 5 bases and J dropped 7 bases, with 15 bases sitting between them. The CDR3 runs 14 residues. The CDR3 protein is CASSPPPVIQPQHF. The DNA of the CDR3 is TGTGCCAGTAGTCCACCCCCGGTTATCCAGCCCCAGCATTTT.

Ten or more counts support this clonotype. This CDR3 reads CASSLLRDRAAKNIQYF. For the CDR3, the DNA is TGTGCCAGCAGCTTGCTCCGGGATCGCGCGGCCAAAAACATTCAGTACTTC. The V gene is TRBV5-6, the J gene TRBJ2-4; D is possibly TRBD2 (5 bases). Germline CDR1 is SGHDT and CDR2 is YYEEEE. V was shortened by 1 base and J by 1 base, with 15 bases between the two germline ends. This CDR3 has 17 residues. Filled out from reference TRBV5-6 and TRBJ2-4, the complete variable domain reads DAGVTQSPTHLIKTRGQQVTLRCSPKSGHDTVSWYQQALGQGPQFIFQYYEEEERQRGNFPDRFSGHQFPNYSSELNVNALLLGDSALYLCASSLLRDRAAKNIQYFGAGTRLSVL.

This clonotype has a count of ten or more. The chain employs TRBV20-1 and TRBJ2-3; 9 nucleotides line up with TRBD2. This CDR3 spans 14 amino acids. The trim removed 4 bases at V and 5 bases at J, leaving 7 bases unmatched. Germline loops: CDR1 DFQATT, CDR2 SNEGSKA (reference sequence). The DNA of the CDR3 is TGCAGTGCTAATATAGCGGGGGTGAAAGATACGCAGTATTTT. Encoded protein: CSANIAGVKDTQYF.

In its sample, this clonotype was seen many times. The chain couples TRBV15 to TRBJ2-2; perhaps TRBD2 as D (5 bases). Germline values: CDR1 LNHNV, CDR2 YYDKDF (reference sequence). This CDR3 comprises 14 residues. The V gene lost 0 bases and the J gene lost 4 bases, with 6 bases spanning the gap. The CDR3 is CATSRERATGELFF. In DNA form, the CDR3 reads TGTGCCACCAGCAGAGAGCGGGCCACCGGGGAGCTGTTTTTT.

This clonotype came up many times. The J gene is TRBJ1-1, the V gene TRBV7-2; D is ambiguous. The CDR3 has 13 residues. The germline V and J ends were trimmed by 7 bases and 1 base, with 10 bases remaining between them. Germline values: CDR1 SGHTA, CDR2 FQGNSA. The CDR3 DNA follows: TGTGCCAGCACTATAGAAAGGAACACTGAAGCTTTCTTT. Its protein product is CASTIERNTEAFF.

This clonotype has at least ten counts. The gene calls are TRBV6-8 and TRBJ1-1, with a weak D call TRBD1 (5 bases). The CDR3 totals 21 residues. Per germline, CDR1 MNHGY and CDR2 SAAAGT. V was trimmed by 5 bases and J by 4 bases, leaving 35 bases between them. Here the CDR3 DNA reads TGTGCCAGCAGTGTCCCATACGCGTATTATATGTCGAGGGGCAGGTTCACTGAAGCTTTCTTT. Translation gives CASSVPYAYYMSRGRFTEAFF.

At least ten counts were recorded for this clonotype. The chain uses TRBV10-2 and TRBJ2-5; 10 nucleotides agree with TRBD2. CDR3 length equals 14 residues. Germline CDR1 is WSHSY and CDR2 is SAAADI. V lost 3 bases, J lost 5 bases, and 3 bases stayed unmatched. CDR3 nucleotide sequence: TGCGCCAGCAGTGAAGCGGGGGGGCTGGAGACCCAGTACTTC. As protein: CASSEAGGLETQYF.

On this clonotype itself: Since the CDR3 does not end with the conserved phenylalanine or tryptophan, this likely comes from a read error. The genes are TRBV20-1 and TRBJ2-5; no reliable D call. CDR1 DFQATT and CDR2 SNEGSKA come from the germline V gene (reference sequence). The V and J ends lost 2 bases and 1 base respectively, with 5 bases between them. This CDR3 comprises 12 residues. This chain's CDR3 is CSARKVQETQYC. Here the CDR3 DNA reads TGCAGTGCTAGAAAGGTCCAAGAGACCCAGTACTGC.

The gene calls are TRBV6-5 and TRBJ2-5; 11 bases line up with TRBD2. The CDR3 has 14 residues. Looked up from germline, CDR1 is MNHEY and CDR2 is SVGAGI. Trimming cost V 4 bases and J 4 bases; bases outside gene matches: 2. CDR3 amino acids: CASSSGLAGETQYF. CDR3 in DNA: TGTGCCAGCAGTTCAGGACTAGCGGGAGAGACCCAGTACTTC.

A word on this clonotype: This may be a read error, as it is one base from a much larger clone. This chain uses TRBV9 with TRBJ1-1; D call uncertain. Per the germline V gene, CDR1 is SGDLS and CDR2 is YYNGEE. V shed 4 bases and J shed 0 bases, with 10 bases lying between them. The CDR3 is made up of 14 amino acids. The CDR3 nucleotides are TGTGCCAGCAGCCCGCCCAAGGTGAACACTGAAGCTTTCTTT. Translated: CASSPPKVNTEAFF.

This clonotype was counted at least ten times. V usage is TRBV20-1 and J usage is TRBJ1-2; D is perhaps TRBD1 (6 bases). Trimming pared 3 bases from V and 4 bases from J, leaving 15 bases between. Germline V lookup: CDR1 DFQATT, CDR2 SNEGSKA (reference sequence). The CDR3 extends over 14 amino acids. CDR3 protein: CSASARTAPYGYTF. The CDR3, as DNA: TGCAGTGCTAGCGCCCGGACAGCCCCCTATGGCTACACCTTC.

V gene TRBV4-3 combines with J gene TRBJ2-3, with a tentative D call TRBD1 (6 bases). CDR1 is LGHNA, CDR2 YSLEER, per germline. Trimming pared 3 bases from V and 2 bases from J, leaving 12 bases between. CDR3 length equals 15 residues. CDR3 loop: CASSHRWGPTDTQYF. In DNA, the CDR3 is TGCGCCAGCAGCCATCGGTGGGGGCCCACAGATACGCAGTATTTT.

This chain joins TRBV11-3 and TRBJ2-2, with D perhaps TRBD1 or TRBD2 (5 bases each). Germline V lookup: CDR1 SGHNT, CDR2 YENEEA. V was trimmed by 0 bases and J by 1 base, leaving 6 bases between them. This CDR3 has 15 residues. As DNA, the CDR3 is TGTGCCAGCAGCTTAGAGGGGGAGAACACCGGGGAGCTGTTTTTT. Translation gives CASSLEGENTGELFF. Combining the CDR3 with reference TRBV11-3 and TRBJ2-2 gives the whole variable domain EAGVVQSPRYKIIEKKQPVAFWCNPISGHNTLYWYLQNLGQGPELLIRYENEEAVDDSQLPKDRFSAERLKGVDSTLKIQPAELGDSAVYLCASSLEGENTGELFFGEGSRLTVL.

This clonotype was seen repeatedly, ten times or more. This chain joins TRBV7-9 and TRBJ2-7, with unresolved D. There are 13 residues in the CDR3. V was cut by 5 bases and J by 5 bases, with 13 bases left in between. In germline, CDR1 is SEHNR, CDR2 FQNEAQ (reference sequence). The CDR3 sequence: CASSHPGLDEQYF. The CDR3 DNA sequence: TGTGCCAGCAGCCACCCGGGCCTGGACGAGCAGTACTTC.

This clonotype was recorded many times. V usage is TRBV20-1 and J usage is TRBJ2-3, with TRBD2 as a possible D gene (6 bases). This CDR3 has 14 residues. Looked up from germline, CDR1 is DFQATT and CDR2 is SNEGSKA (reference sequence). With 8 bases removed from V and 3 bases from J, the gap between germline ends came to 18 bases. CDR3 residues: CSPRTGGATDTQYF. In nucleotides, the CDR3 is TGCAGTCCCCGTACCGGGGGAGCTACAGATACGCAGTATTTT.